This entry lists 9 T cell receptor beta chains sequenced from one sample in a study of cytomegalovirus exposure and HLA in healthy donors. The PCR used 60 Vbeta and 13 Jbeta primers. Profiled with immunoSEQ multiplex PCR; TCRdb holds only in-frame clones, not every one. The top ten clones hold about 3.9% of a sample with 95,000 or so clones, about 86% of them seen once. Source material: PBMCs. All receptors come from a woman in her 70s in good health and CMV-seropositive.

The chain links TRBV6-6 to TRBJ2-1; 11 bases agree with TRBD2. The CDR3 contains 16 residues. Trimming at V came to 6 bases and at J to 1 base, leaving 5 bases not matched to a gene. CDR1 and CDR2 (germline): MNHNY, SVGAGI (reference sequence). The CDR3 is CASRGLAEVSYNEQFF. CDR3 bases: TGTGCCAGCAGGGGACTAGCGGAGGTTTCCTACAATGAGCAGTTCTTC.

The CDR3, as DNA: TGTGCCAGCTCACCGGGACTTCAGAGCTCCTACAATGAGCAGTTCTTC. Protein product: CASSPGLQSSYNEQFF. The chain is built from TRBV18 and TRBJ2-1; possible D gene TRBD2, 6 bases. This CDR3 spans 16 amino acids. The germline gives CDR1 KGHSH, CDR2 LQKENI. V lost 3 bases, J lost 0 bases, and 12 bases lay in between.

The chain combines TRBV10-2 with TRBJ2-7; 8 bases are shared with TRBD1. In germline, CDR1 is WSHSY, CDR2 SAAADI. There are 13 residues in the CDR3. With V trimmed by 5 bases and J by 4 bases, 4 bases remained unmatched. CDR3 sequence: CASSKGQAYEQYF. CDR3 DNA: TGCGCCAGCAGTAAGGGACAGGCTTACGAGCAGTACTTC.

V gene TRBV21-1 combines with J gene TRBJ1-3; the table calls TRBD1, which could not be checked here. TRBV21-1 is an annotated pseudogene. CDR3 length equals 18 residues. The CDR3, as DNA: TGTGTCAGCAGAACCATACCAGGGGTGAAGAAAATTGGAAACACCATATATTTT. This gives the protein CVSRTIPGVKKIGNTIYF.

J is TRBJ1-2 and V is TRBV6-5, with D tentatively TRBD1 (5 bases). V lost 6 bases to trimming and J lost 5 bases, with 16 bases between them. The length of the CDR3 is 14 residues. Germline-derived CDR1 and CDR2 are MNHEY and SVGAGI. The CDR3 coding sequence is TGTGCCAGCAGACCGCCAAGGGGCTCTTATGGCTACACCTTC. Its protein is CASRPPRGSYGYTF.

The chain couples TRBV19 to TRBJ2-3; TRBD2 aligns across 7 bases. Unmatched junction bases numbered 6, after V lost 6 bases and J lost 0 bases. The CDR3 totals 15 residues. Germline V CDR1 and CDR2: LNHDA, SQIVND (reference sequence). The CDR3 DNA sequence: TGTGCCAGTAGGGGGGGGGAGGCTAGCACAGATACGCAGTATTTT. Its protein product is CASRGGEASTDTQYF.

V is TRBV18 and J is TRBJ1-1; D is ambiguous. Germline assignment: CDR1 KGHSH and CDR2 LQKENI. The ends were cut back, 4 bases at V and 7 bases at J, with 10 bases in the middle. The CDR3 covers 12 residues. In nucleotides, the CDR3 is TGTGCCAGCTCACAGCGCGGGATTGAAGCTTTCTTT. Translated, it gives CASSQRGIEAFF. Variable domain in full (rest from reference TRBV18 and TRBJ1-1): NAGVMQNPRHLVRRRGQEARLRCSPMKGHSHVYWYRQLPEEGLKFMVYLQKENIIDESGMPKERFSAEFPKEGPSILRIQQVVRGDSAAYFCASSQRGIEAFFGQGTRLTVV.

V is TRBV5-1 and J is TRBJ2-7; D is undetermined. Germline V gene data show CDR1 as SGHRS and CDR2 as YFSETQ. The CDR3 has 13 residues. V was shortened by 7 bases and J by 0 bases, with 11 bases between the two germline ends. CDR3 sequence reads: CASAGESSYEQYF. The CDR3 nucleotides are TGCGCCAGCGCCGGAGAAAGCTCCTACGAGCAGTACTTC.

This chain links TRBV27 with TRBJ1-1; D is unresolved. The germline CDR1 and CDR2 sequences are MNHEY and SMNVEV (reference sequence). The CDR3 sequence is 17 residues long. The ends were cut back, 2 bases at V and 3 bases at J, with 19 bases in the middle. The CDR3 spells CASSLPLPGRRDTEAFF. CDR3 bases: TGTGCCAGCAGTTTACCTCTACCGGGAAGGCGGGACACTGAAGCTTTCTTT.